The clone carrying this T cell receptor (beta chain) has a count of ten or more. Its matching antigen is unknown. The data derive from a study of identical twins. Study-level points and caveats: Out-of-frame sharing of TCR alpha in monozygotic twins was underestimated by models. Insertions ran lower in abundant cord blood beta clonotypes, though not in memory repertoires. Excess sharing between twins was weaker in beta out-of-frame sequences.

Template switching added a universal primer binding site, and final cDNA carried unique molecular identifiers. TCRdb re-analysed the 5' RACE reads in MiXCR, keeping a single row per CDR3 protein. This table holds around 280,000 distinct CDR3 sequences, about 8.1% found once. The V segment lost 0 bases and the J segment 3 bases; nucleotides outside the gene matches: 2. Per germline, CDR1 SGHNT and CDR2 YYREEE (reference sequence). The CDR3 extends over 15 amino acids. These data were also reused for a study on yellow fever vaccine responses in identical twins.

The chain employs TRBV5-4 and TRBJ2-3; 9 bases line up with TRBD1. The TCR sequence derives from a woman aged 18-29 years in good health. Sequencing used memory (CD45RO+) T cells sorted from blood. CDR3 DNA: TGTGCCAGCAGCTTGGTCGGACAGGGGACAGATACGCAGTATTTT. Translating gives CASSLVGQGTDTQYF.